The 4 T cell receptor beta chains below all came from one sample that was sequenced in a study of shared clonotypes between healthy human individuals. Here immunoSEQ multiplex PCR was the method, and the copy in TCRdb shows in-frame clones only, minus some. The data show 1 million to 1.3 million clones, 78% seen once. Sequenced sample: memory CD4+ T cells from PBMCs. Stated subset: CD45RA-negative fraction. The receptors here all came from a young man in good health. Some clones in this sample may be carry-over from other donors' samples.

Worth noting for this clone: Given a far larger clone just one base away, this is likely a sequencing read error. It is likely a read error, because the conserved phenylalanine at the end of the CDR3 is missing. The chain joins TRBV7-6 to TRBJ2-7, with unresolved D. CDR3 size: 15 residues. Trimming removed 1 base at V and 0 bases at J, with 10 bases between. Looked up from germline, CDR1 is SGHVS and CDR2 is FNYEAQ. This chain's CDR3 is CASSLETGSSYEQYL. CDR3 bases: TGTGCCAGCAGCTTAGAAACCGGGTCCTCCTACGAGCAGTACCTC.

The chain has TRBV5-1 and TRBJ2-2, with no clear D. V lost 1 base and J lost 7, with 14 bases in between. The CDR3 has 15 amino acids. Per germline, CDR1 SGHRS and CDR2 YFSETQ. Written as DNA, the CDR3 is TGCGCCAGCAGCTTGTCTCCCTCGCAGCTCGGGGAGCTGTTTTTT. Translating gives CASSLSPSQLGELFF.

The genes are TRBV28 and TRBJ2-5, with 7 nucleotides matching TRBD1. The CDR3 consists of 13 residues. Trimming at V came to 6 bases and at J to 2 bases, leaving 3 bases not matched to a gene. Germline V lookup: CDR1 MDHEN, CDR2 SYDVKM. The CDR3 bases are TGTGCCAGCAGACAGGGGTCTCAAGAGACCCAGTACTTC. Protein: CASRQGSQETQYF.

The chain uses TRBV7-9 and TRBJ1-1; unclear D gene. V was pared by 6 bases and J by 2 bases, with 25 bases between. CDR3 length equals 18 residues. Germline lookup yields CDR1 SEHNR and CDR2 FQNEAQ (reference sequence). The CDR3 coding sequence is TGTGCCAGCAGGTCCCGGACGGCAGACAAACCTAGAAACACTGAAGCTTTCTTT. Its protein product is CASRSRTADKPRNTEAFF.